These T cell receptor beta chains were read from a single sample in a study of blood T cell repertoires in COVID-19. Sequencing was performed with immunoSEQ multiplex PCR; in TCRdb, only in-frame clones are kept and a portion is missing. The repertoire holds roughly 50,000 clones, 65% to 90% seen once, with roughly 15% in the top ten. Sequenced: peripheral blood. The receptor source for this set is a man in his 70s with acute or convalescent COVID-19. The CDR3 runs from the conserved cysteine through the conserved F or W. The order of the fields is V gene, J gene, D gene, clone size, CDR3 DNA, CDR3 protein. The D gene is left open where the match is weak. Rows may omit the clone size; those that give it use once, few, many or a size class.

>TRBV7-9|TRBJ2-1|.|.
TGTGCCAGCAGCCCCGCTTTTGGCCTCAATGAGCAGTTCTTC
CASSPAFGLNEQFF
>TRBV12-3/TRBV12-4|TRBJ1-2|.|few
TGTGCCAGCAGTTTAACTCGAGGCTACACCTTC
CASSLTRGYTF
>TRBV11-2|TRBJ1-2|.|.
TGTGCCAGCAGCTTAGGGCGGGGGACTAACTATGGCTACACCTTC
CASSLGRGTNYGYTF
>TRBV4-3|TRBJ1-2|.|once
TGCGCCAGCAGCCAAAACAGGGCCGTGGGCTATGGCTACACCTTC
CASSQNRAVGYGYTF
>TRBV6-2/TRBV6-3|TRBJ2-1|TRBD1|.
TGTGCCAGCAGTTCACCCGGGACAGGGCGTGATGAGCAGTTCTTC
CASSSPGTGRDEQFF
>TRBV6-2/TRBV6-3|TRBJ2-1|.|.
TGTGCCAGCAGCGCGTTAAGGGGGAGGGCGGGGAATGAGCAGTTCTTC
CASSALRGRAGNEQFF
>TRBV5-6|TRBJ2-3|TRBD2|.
TGTGCCAGCAGCTTCACGGGACTAGCGGAACCGAGGGGCACAGATACGCAGTATTTT
CASSFTGLAEPRGTDTQYF
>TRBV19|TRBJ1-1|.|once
TGTGCCAGTAGTATAGTGTGGCAGGTCATGAACACTGAAGCTTTCTTT
CASSIVWQVMNTEAFF
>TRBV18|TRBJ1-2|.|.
TGTGCCAGCTCACCATCGAGACAGACTAACTATGGCTACACCTTC
CASSPSRQTNYGYTF
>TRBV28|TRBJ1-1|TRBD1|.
TGTGCCAGCATCCTTCGGGGGACAGGTGCTGAAGCTTTCTTT
CASILRGTGAEAFF
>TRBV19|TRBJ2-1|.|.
TGTGCCAGTAGTGAGGAGGCCAGCGGGTATTACAATGAGCAGTTCTTC
CASSEEASGYYNEQFF
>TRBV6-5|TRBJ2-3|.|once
TGTGCCAGCGCGGCGGCCTCCCTCACAGATACGCAGTATTTT
CASAAASLTDTQYF
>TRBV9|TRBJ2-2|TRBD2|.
TGTGCCAGCAGCTCCCCGGGACTAGCGGGGGGATACACCGGGGAGCTGTTTTTT
CASSSPGLAGGYTGELFF
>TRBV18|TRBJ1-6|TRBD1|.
TGTGCCAGCTCACCCCTCCGGGACAGTAATTCACCCCTCCACTTT
CASSPLRDSNSPLHF
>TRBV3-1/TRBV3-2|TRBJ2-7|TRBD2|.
TGTGCCAGCAGCCCCCGGATGGGACTAGCCGGGTACGAGCAGTACTTC
CASSPRMGLAGYEQYF
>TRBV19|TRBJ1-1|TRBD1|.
TGTGCCAGTAGTCGCCAGGGGGCGCGGGGTGAAGCTTTCTTT
CASSRQGARGEAFF
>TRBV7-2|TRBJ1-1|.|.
TGTGCCAGCAGCTTAGTGGCGCGAGGGACTGAAGCTTTCTTT
CASSLVARGTEAFF
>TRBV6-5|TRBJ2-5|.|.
TGTGCCAGCAGTTACGGAGGGAGAGAGACCCAGTACTTC
CASSYGGRETQYF
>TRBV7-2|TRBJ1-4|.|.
TGTGCCAGCAGCTATGACAGGCGAAATGAAAAACTGTTTTTT
CASSYDRRNEKLFF
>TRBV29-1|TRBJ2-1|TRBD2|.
TGCAGCGTTGAGACTAGCGGGAGAGGTATGCAGTTCTTC
CSVETSGRGMQFF
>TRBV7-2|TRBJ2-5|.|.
TGTGCCAGCAGCTTAGGTGGCACACAAGAGACCCAGTACTTC
CASSLGGTQETQYF
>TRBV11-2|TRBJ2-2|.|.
TGTGCCAGCAGCTTTACAGGGGGAGGGATCGGGGAGCTGTTTTTT
CASSFTGGGIGELFF